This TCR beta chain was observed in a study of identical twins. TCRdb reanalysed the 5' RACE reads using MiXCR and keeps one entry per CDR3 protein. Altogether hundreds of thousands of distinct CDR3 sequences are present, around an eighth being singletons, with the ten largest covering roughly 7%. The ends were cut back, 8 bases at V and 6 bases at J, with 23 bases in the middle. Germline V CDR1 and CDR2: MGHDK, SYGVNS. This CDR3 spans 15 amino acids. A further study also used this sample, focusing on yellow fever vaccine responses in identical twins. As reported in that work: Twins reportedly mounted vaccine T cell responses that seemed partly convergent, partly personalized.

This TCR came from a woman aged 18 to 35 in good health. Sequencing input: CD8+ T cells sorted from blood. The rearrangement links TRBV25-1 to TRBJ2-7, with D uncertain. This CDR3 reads CASRPGPQSPGEQYF. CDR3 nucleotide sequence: TGTGCCAGCCGGCCGGGCCCTCAATCCCCTGGCGAGCAGTACTTC.